This T cell receptor (beta chain) was sequenced in a study of blood T cell repertoires in COVID-19. About the study: Sources were T cells, B-cell-depleted T cells, or PBMCs; the material itself was cDNA or gDNA.

J was trimmed by 2 bases and V by 5 bases; bases with no gene match: 11. The CDR3 is made up of 17 amino acids. Germline V CDR1 and CDR2: KGHSH, LQKENI. Per the original methods: Amplification of reference gene primers provided the estimated nucleated cell counts. Repertoires were generated with immunoSEQ multiplex PCR, while TCRdb's copy carries only in-frame clones and drops some. V and J calls and clone size follow that table, whereas D and trimming were derived from the DNA. The sample shows around 150,000 clones, about 79% of them seen only once. Sequences were obtained from peripheral blood. This TCR came from an elderly woman with active or convalescent COVID-19. The chain employs TRBV18 and TRBJ1-5; 8 bases fit TRBD1. This CDR3 is CASSTGQGNSGNQPQHF. Here the CDR3 DNA reads TGTGCCAGCTCAACCGGACAGGGAAACTCGGGCAATCAGCCCCAGCATTTT.